Below are 8 T cell receptor beta chains sequenced from a single sample in a study of OX40 agonist ivuxolimab in advanced cancers. The data were produced by immunoSEQ multiplex PCR, yet TCRdb's version contains in-frame clones alone and is incomplete. The sample records some 67,000 clones, approximately 89% being singletons. Sequences were derived from CD4+ or CD8+ T cells sorted from blood, sampled in a trial of the OX40 agonist ivuxolimab. Receptor source: an adult with an advanced solid tumor such as melanoma, head and neck, liver or kidney cancer.

The gene calls are TRBV27 and TRBJ1-6; D is uncertain. Between the trimmed V and J ends, which lost 1 base and 6 bases, there was a span of 10 bases. Germline CDR1 MNHEY, CDR2 SMNVEV (reference sequence). The CDR3 is made up of 15 amino acids. The CDR3, as DNA: TGTGCCAGCAGTTTATATGTTAGTACTAATTCACCCCTCCACTTT. Its translation is CASSLYVSTNSPLHF.

This chain connects TRBV7-6 to TRBJ2-7; possibly TRBD1 or TRBD2 for D (6 bases each). The CDR3 sequence is 13 residues long. Trimming removed 8 bases at V and 4 bases at J, with 15 bases between. Germline V gene data show CDR1 as SGHVS and CDR2 as FNYEAQ. The CDR3 DNA reads TGTGCCAGCCAAGGAGGGGGTACATACGAGCAGTACTTC. This gives the protein CASQGGGTYEQYF.

The chain joins TRBV11-2 to TRBJ2-6, with D hard to call. Looked up from germline, CDR1 is SGHAT and CDR2 is FQNNGV. This CDR3 is 16 amino acids long. With 4 bases removed from V and 4 bases from J, the gap between germline ends came to 14 bases. The CDR3 reads CASSSLLSSGANVLTF. The CDR3 region has the DNA TGTGCCAGCAGCTCTCTACTCTCGAGCGGGGCCAACGTCCTGACTTTC.

Concerning this clone itself: The junction departs from germline at one end; a sequencing error may be responsible. This chain joins TRBV14 and TRBJ2-1, with unresolved D. CDR1 and CDR2 from the germline V gene are SGHDN and FVKESK. This CDR3 is 15 amino acids long. The CDR3 DNA reads as TGTGCCAGCAGCCTTCTCAGAGGCTCCTACAATGAGCAGCTCTTC. This sequence encodes CASSLLRGSYNEQLF. The full variable domain, rest sourced from reference TRBV14 and TRBJ2-1, is EAGVTQFPSHSVIEKGQTVTLRCDPISGHDNLYWYRRVMGKEIKFLLHFVKESKQDESGMPNNRFLAERTGGTYSTLKVQPAELEDSGVYFCASSLLRGSYNEQLFGPGTRLTVL.

V usage is TRBV29-1 and J usage is TRBJ2-5; D is unresolved. Germline CDR1 is SQVTM and CDR2 is ANQGSEA. The length of the CDR3 is 13 residues. Trimming shortened V by 4 bases and J by 1 base, and 10 bases separated the two germline ends. CDR3 protein: CSVVDGSQETQYF. The DNA of the CDR3 is TGCAGCGTTGTAGACGGTTCCCAAGAGACCCAGTACTTC.

The CDR3 sequence: CASSQASGGDNEQFF. CDR3 DNA: TGTGCCAGCAGCCAAGCCAGCGGGGGGGACAATGAGCAGTTCTTC. V is TRBV7-9 and J is TRBJ2-1, with TRBD2 matching 10 bases. Germline CDR1 and CDR2: SEHNR and FQNEAQ (reference sequence). Trimming removed 5 bases from V and 5 bases from J; junction bases left unmatched: 6. The CDR3 is made up of 15 amino acids. Looking up the rest from reference TRBV7-9 and TRBJ2-1 gives the full variable domain: DTGVSQNPRHKITKRGQNVTFRCDPISEHNRLYWYRQTLGQGPEFLTYFQNEAQLEKSRLLSDRFSAERPKGSFSTLEIQRTEQGDSAMYLCASSQASGGDNEQFFGPGTRLTVL.

The rearrangement links TRBV9 to TRBJ2-1; perhaps TRBD2 as D (5 bases). The V and J ends lost 0 bases and 1 base respectively, with 11 bases between them. This CDR3 is built from 16 residues. Germline CDR1 reads SGDLS; CDR2 reads YYNGEE. The CDR3 DNA follows: TGTGCCAGCAGCGTAGCGGGCGGGTTATCCTACAATGAGCAGTTCTTC. It translates to CASSVAGGLSYNEQFF.

This chain joins TRBV7-2 and TRBJ1-3; no definite D call. Looked up from germline, CDR1 is SGHTA and CDR2 is FQGNSA. This CDR3 contains 12 residues. Trimming pared 5 bases from V and 3 bases from J, leaving 5 bases between. DNA of the CDR3: TGTGCCAGCAGCGTTCGTGGAAACACCATATATTTT. It encodes CASSVRGNTIYF. The full variable domain, in which reference TRBV7-2 and TRBJ1-3 provide the parts outside the CDR3, is GAGVSQSPSNKVTEKGKDVELRCDPISGHTALYWYRQSLGQGLEFLIYFQGNSAPDKSGLPSDRFSAERTGGSVSTLTIQRTQQEDSAVYLCASSVRGNTIYFGEGSWLTVV.